This T cell receptor (beta chain) is drawn from a study of T cell repertoires in cytomegalovirus infection (dated by TCRdb to between 2019 and 2020). As for the study more broadly: Donor HLA type was relevant to the analysis, because carriage of CMV infection together with the matching HLA type was indicated by public TCR beta signatures.

This clonotype was detected a few times. The antigen it recognizes is unknown. Per-base quality was not reported, and no clone a single base away is much larger than it. TCRdb records Illumina HiSeq 1500 as the sequencer. Clones were called with MiXCR by TCRdb after fastp trimmed the public reads at Q25, and only in-frame beta chains were retained. Each CDR3 protein gets just one entry, which takes the most common genes and DNA from the rows behind it. In this sample the table shows roughly 600,000 distinct CDR3 sequences, 20% to 25% of which occur a single time. The ten largest clones take up roughly 8% of the sample. General conclusions and limits of the study: Carriers of CMV infection plus the relevant HLA type were discriminated by the cumulative frequency of public TCR beta family members in the study cohort and in an independent roughly 370-donor cohort. In the ex vivo response, HLA-C-restricted CMV-specific TCR beta clonotypes were dominant, and in two of eight donors the single most frequent clonotype came from this HLA-C-restricted group.

From its cysteine to its phenylalanine, the CDR3 spans 15 amino acids. Only CDR3 DNA is held: 45 bases, read in frame from base 1. The V end gives up 5 bases and the J end 1 base, leaving 5 bases in the junction not matched to a gene. CDR1 and CDR2 are read off the germline V gene as ENHRY and SYGVKD. Sequenced: CD8+ T cells from PBMCs. Recombination joined TRBV10-3 with TRBJ2-1, with 7 bases aligning to TRBD2. The sequence was obtained from a human donor in good health (CMV status not recorded). Some clones in this sample may be carry-over from other donors' samples. The CDR3 is CAISSSGVSYNEQFF. The base sequence is TGTGCCATCAGTTCTAGCGGTGTTTCCTACAATGAGCAGTTCTTC.